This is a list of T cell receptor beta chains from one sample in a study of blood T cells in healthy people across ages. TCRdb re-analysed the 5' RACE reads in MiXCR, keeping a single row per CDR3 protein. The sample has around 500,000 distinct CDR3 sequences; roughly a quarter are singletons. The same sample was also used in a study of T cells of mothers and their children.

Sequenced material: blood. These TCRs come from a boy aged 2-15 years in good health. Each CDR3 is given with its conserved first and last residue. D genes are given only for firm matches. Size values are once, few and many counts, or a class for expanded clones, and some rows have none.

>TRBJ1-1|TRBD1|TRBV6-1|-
CVSRDTGALPNTEAFF
TGTGTCAGCAGGGATACAGGGGCCCTGCCGAACACTGAAGCTTTCTTT
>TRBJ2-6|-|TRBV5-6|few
CASTGLSGANVPTF
TGTGCCAGCACGGGGTTATCTGGGGCCAACGTCCCGACTTTC
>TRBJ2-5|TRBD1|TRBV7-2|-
CASSRDRADKEIQYF
TGTGCCAGTAGCCGGGACAGGGCCGACAAAGAGATCCAGTACTTC
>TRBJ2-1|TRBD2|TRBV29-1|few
CSVEDQELAGVYEQFF
TGCAGCGTTGAAGATCAAGAACTAGCGGGAGTATATGAGCAGTTCTTC
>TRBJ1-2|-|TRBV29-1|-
CSVVVLVRGTYYGYTF
TGCAGCGTTGTGGTTTTGGTGAGGGGGACGTACTATGGCTACACCTTC
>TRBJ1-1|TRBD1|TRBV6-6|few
CASSYHRGVNTEAFF
TGTGCCAGCAGTTACCACAGGGGCGTGAACACTGAAGCTTTCTTT
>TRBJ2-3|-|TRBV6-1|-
CASSEVPYVPPRDTQYF
TGTGCCAGCAGTGAAGTCCCCTATGTCCCGCCTCGAGATACGCAGTATTTT
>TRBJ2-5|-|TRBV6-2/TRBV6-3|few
CASSWTGTETQYF
TGTGCCAGCAGTTGGACCGGTACGGAGACCCAGTACTTC
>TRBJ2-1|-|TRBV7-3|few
CASSPYPGPDNEQFF
TGTGCCAGCAGCCCTTACCCGGGACCCGACAATGAGCAGTTCTTC
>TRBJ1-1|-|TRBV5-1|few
CASSGAGTNTEAFF
TGCGCCAGCAGCGGGGCAGGAACCAACACTGAAGCTTTCTTT
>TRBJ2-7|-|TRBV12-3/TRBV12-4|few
CASKPGAGPYEQYF
TGTGCCAGCAAACCCGGGGCAGGGCCCTACGAGCAGTACTTC
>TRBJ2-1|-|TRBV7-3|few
CASSLDASYNEQFF
TGTGCCAGCAGCTTGGACGCGTCCTACAATGAGCAGTTCTTC
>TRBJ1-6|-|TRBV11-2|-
CASSFGGPNSPLHF
TGTGCCAGCAGCTTTGGGGGACCGAATTCACCCCTCCACTTT
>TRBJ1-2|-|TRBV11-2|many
CASSLASGANGYTF
TGTGCCAGCAGCTTAGCTTCCGGGGCCAACGGCTACACCTTC
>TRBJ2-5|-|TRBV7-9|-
CASSLIPNTQETQYF
TGTGCCAGCAGCTTAATTCCGAACACCCAAGAGACCCAGTACTTC
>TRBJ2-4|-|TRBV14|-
CASSQDETRGAKNIQYF
TGTGCCAGCAGCCAAGACGAAACGCGGGGTGCCAAAAACATTCAGTACTTC
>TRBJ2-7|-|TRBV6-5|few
CASSRSISYEQYF
TGTGCCAGCAGCCGCAGTATATCCTACGAGCAGTACTTC
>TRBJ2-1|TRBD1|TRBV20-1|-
CSAPTDRGSLRTYNEQFF
TGCAGTGCCCCGACGGACAGGGGGTCCCTACGAACGTACAATGAGCAGTTCTTC
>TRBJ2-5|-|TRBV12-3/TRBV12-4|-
CASTLQVVGTQYF
TGTGCCAGCACCCTCCAGGTAGTGGGGACCCAGTACTTC
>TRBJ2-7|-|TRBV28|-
CASSLNYAEQYF
TGTGCCAGCAGTTTAAATTACGCCGAGCAGTACTTC
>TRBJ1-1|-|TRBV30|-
CAWSTGRGVSFF
TGTGCCTGGAGTACAGGTCGAGGGGTTTCTTTCTTT
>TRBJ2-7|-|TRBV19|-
CASGWGADEQYF
TGTGCCAGTGGCTGGGGGGCAGACGAGCAGTACTTC
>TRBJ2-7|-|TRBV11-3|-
CASSLGAITNAGPTFRSYSYEQYF
TGTGCCAGCAGCTTAGGAGCCATCACGAACGCGGGACCTACCTTCCGGTCCTATTCCTACGAGCAGTACTTC
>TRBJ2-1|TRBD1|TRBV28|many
CASSPDRGPWFF
TGTGCCAGCAGCCCCGACAGGGGGCCTTGGTTCTTC
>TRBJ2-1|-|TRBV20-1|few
CSASDPGQRYNEQFF
TGCAGTGCTAGTGACCCGGGACAACGGTACAATGAGCAGTTCTTC
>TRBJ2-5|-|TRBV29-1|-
CSVVSQVAYERYF
TGCAGCGTTGTTTCCCAGGTTGCATACGAGCGGTACTTC
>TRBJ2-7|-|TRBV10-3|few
CAITASGDTYEQYF
TGTGCCATCACGGCGAGCGGGGACACCTACGAGCAGTACTTC